The T cell receptor beta chain under discussion was sequenced for a study of cytomegalovirus exposure and HLA in healthy donors. Findings and caveats of the study: Some TCR beta chains (164 of them) were listed as cytomegalovirus-associated.

Vbeta (60) and Jbeta (13) primers were used in the PCR. Data came from immunoSEQ multiplex PCR; TCRdb stores just in-frame clones and leaves some out. Among about 140,000 clones, 79% were seen once, and the ten largest hold around 6.3%. The CDR3 has 13 amino acids. Germline assignment: CDR1 SGHRS and CDR2 YFSETQ. J gave up 5 bases and V 4 bases, and 3 bases lay outside the gene matches. This clone was seen a single time. The target antigen is unknown. Samples came from healthy bone marrow donors. The chain links TRBV5-1 to TRBJ2-5; 9 nucleotides align to TRBD1. Sequences were obtained from PBMCs. The receptor was derived from a man aged 35 to 55 in good health and CMV-seropositive. CDR3: CASSVGQGETQYF. CDR3 bases: TGCGCCAGCAGCGTGGGACAGGGCGAGACCCAGTACTTC.